The next 21 T cell receptor beta chains were all read from a single sample in a study of blood T cells in healthy people across ages. Then a second PCR, running roughly 7 to 11 cycles, was carried out with a sample-barcoded 5' primer and a J-beta primer mix. MiXCR was run by TCRdb on the 5' RACE reads, yielding one entry per CDR3 protein. Found here are about 680,000 distinct CDR3 sequences, about 52% of them singletons; the top ten hold 25% to 35%. The sequenced sample consisted of blood. All receptors come from a woman aged 55 to 70 in good health.

The chain couples TRBV15 to TRBJ2-1; 8 nucleotides agree with TRBD1. The junction had 14 bases not matched to a gene; V was cut back by 4 bases and J by 9 bases. CDR1 and CDR2 from the germline V gene are LNHNV and YYDKDF (reference sequence). This CDR3 is built from 16 residues. DNA of the CDR3: TGTGCCACCAGCACCTCCGTGGACAGGGTTTCCGCTGAGCAGTTCTTC. Translating it yields CATSTSVDRVSAEQFF. The variable domain in full, with the rest retrieved from reference TRBV15 and TRBJ2-1, is DAMVIQNPRYQVTQFGKPVTLSCSQTLNHNVMYWYQQKSSQAPKLLFHYYDKDFNNEADTPDNFQSRRPNTSFCFLDIRSPGLGDTAMYLCATSTSVDRVSAEQFFGPGTRLTVL.

This clonotype was recorded a few times. The V call is TRBV20-1, the J call TRBJ2-1; 10 bases map to TRBD2. CDR3 length equals 15 residues. The germline gives CDR1 DFQATT, CDR2 SNEGSKA (reference sequence). J was trimmed by 9 bases and V by 1 base; bases with no gene match: 9. The CDR3 DNA reads as TGCAGTGCTAGAGCCCCCCGGCTAGCGGGAGCTGAGCAGTTCTTC. Translated: CSARAPRLAGAEQFF.

The chain has TRBV20-1 and TRBJ2-7; the D gene could be TRBD1 or TRBD2 (6 bases each). This CDR3 is built from 14 residues. The ends were cut back, 7 bases at V and 5 bases at J, with 21 bases in the middle. Germline assignment: CDR1 DFQATT and CDR2 SNEGSKA (reference sequence). CDR3 in amino acids: CSVAENREVNEQYF. In nucleotides, the CDR3 is TGCAGTGTAGCCGAGAACAGGGAGGTAAACGAGCAGTACTTC.

This clonotype was detected only a few times. J is TRBJ2-1 and V is TRBV10-3; 7 nucleotides align to TRBD2. Losses at the gene ends were 4 bases for V and 6 bases for J; bases not matched to a gene: 0. The CDR3 runs 12 residues. CDR1 is ENHRY, CDR2 SYGVKD, per germline. The CDR3 protein is CAISGTSNEQFF. The DNA for the CDR3 is TGTGCCATCAGTGGGACTAGCAATGAGCAGTTCTTC.

This clonotype was counted many times. The chain uses TRBV27 and TRBJ2-3; D tentatively fits TRBD1 or TRBD2 (5 bases each). The V end lost 0 bases, the J end lost 3 bases, and 7 bases lay between the germline ends. Germline CDR1 and CDR2: MNHEY and SMNVEV (reference sequence). There are 14 residues in the CDR3. The CDR3 DNA reads TGTGCCAGCAGTTTATCATGGGGGACAGATACGCAGTATTTT. Encoded protein: CASSLSWGTDTQYF.

This rearrangement joins TRBV4-3 to TRBJ1-6, with unresolved D. Trimming removed 0 bases at V and 6 bases at J, with 3 bases between. The V gene's germline CDR1 is LGHNA and CDR2 YSLEER. The CDR3 length is 13 residues. CDR3 region: CASSQDLNSPLHF. As DNA, the CDR3 is TGCGCCAGCAGCCAAGATCTTAATTCACCCCTCCACTTT.

The chain uses TRBV20-1 and TRBJ2-7; D not resolved. Germline CDR1 reads DFQATT; CDR2 reads SNEGSKA (reference sequence). With 4 bases removed from V and 3 bases from J, the gap between germline ends came to 7 bases. The CDR3 runs to 11 residues. DNA for the CDR3: TGCAGTGCTAACAAGAACTACGAGCAGTACTTC. Encoded protein: CSANKNYEQYF.

The CDR3 reads CASSKGTGAPYNEQFF. CDR3 coding DNA: TGTGCCAGCAGTAAAGGGACAGGGGCCCCCTACAATGAGCAGTTCTTC. This sequence joins TRBV27 and TRBJ2-1, with 10 bases lining up with TRBD1. J gave up 2 bases and V 5 bases, and 6 bases lay outside the gene matches. The CDR3 length is 16 residues. Per the germline V gene, CDR1 is MNHEY and CDR2 is SMNVEV (reference sequence).

The chain links TRBV9 to TRBJ2-2, with D possibly being TRBD2 (5 bases). Germline CDR1 reads SGDLS; CDR2 reads YYNGEE. There are 15 residues in the CDR3. Trimming shortened V by 2 bases and J by 2 bases, and 10 bases separated the two germline ends. CDR3 in DNA: TGTGCCAGCAGCGTCAGCGGAGCAAACACCGGGGAGCTGTTTTTT. Translation: CASSVSGANTGELFF.

CDR3 in amino acids: CASSLEGTGVTDTQYF. The CDR3, as DNA: TGCGCCAGCAGCTTGGAAGGGACAGGGGTCACAGATACGCAGTATTTT. The V gene is TRBV5-1, the J gene TRBJ2-3, with 10 bases lining up with TRBD1. Germline V gene lookup returns CDR1 SGHRS and CDR2 YFSETQ. J lost 2 bases, V lost 0 bases, and 3 bases had no gene match. The CDR3 extends over 16 amino acids.

The chain joins TRBV2 to TRBJ2-4; D is uncertain. This CDR3 spans 14 amino acids. The ends were cut back, 3 bases at V and 0 bases at J, with 6 bases in the middle. CDR1 is SNHLY, CDR2 FYNNEI, per germline. This chain's CDR3 is CASSDYLAKNIQYF. The DNA of the CDR3 is TGTGCCAGCAGTGATTACCTAGCCAAAAACATTCAGTACTTC.

The chain carries TRBV9 and TRBJ2-2, with 10 bases aligning to TRBD1. V lost 4 bases and J lost 3; bases outside the gene matches: 6. The CDR3 is 16 amino acids. Germline values: CDR1 SGDLS, CDR2 YYNGEE. CDR3 in DNA: TGTGCCAGCAGCCCAGGGACAGGGGCCTACACCGGGGAGCTGTTTTTT. As protein: CASSPGTGAYTGELFF. Using reference TRBV9 and TRBJ2-2 for the parts outside the CDR3, the full variable domain is DSGVTQTPKHLITATGQRVTLRCSPRSGDLSVYWYQQSLDQGLQFLIQYYNGEERAKGNILERFSAQQFPDLHSELNLSSLELGDSALYFCASSPGTGAYTGELFFGEGSRLTVL.

The chain carries TRBV6-2 or TRBV6-3 and TRBJ1-2; 8 positions match TRBD1. CDR1 MNHEY and CDR2 SVGEGT come from the germline V gene. With V trimmed by 6 bases and J by 4 bases, 7 bases remained unmatched. The CDR3 length is 14 residues. The CDR3 coding sequence is TGTGCCAGCAGCGACAGACAGGGGCTCTATGGCTACACCTTC. It is translated as CASSDRQGLYGYTF.

The genes are TRBV5-1 and TRBJ2-1; D is uncertain. The ends were cut back, 9 bases at V and 0 bases at J, with 10 bases in the middle. Germline-derived CDR1 and CDR2 are SGHRS and YFSETQ. The length of the CDR3 is 13 residues. The CDR3 DNA follows: TGCGCCACCGCGTATAGCTCCTACAATGAGCAGTTCTTC. Amino acid sequence: CATAYSSYNEQFF.

The V gene is TRBV16, the J gene TRBJ1-2; D is perhaps TRBD1 (5 bases). Germline CDR1 KGHSY, CDR2 FQNENV. V lost 0 bases and J lost 6, with 17 bases in between. The CDR3 contains 16 residues. The DNA for the CDR3 is TGTGCCAGCAGCCAATCTCCGGTCAGCCTGGGGGATGGCTACACCTTC. This codes for CASSQSPVSLGDGYTF.

J is TRBJ2-5 and V is TRBV21-1; TRBD1 reflects the table's D call only, with no check against the DNA. TRBV21-1 is shown as a pseudogene. This CDR3 region has 15 residues. CDR3 amino acids: CASSKRGGHAETQYF. In DNA form, the CDR3 reads TGTGCCAGCAGCAAAAGAGGGGGCCACGCAGAGACCCAGTACTTC.

J is TRBJ1-2 and V is TRBV6-2 or TRBV6-3; unclear D gene. CDR3 length: 13 amino acids. V was clipped by 7 bases and J by 2 bases, with 11 bases between them. Germline assignment: CDR1 MNHEY and CDR2 SVGEGT. CDR3 loop: CASNQYSNYGYTF. The CDR3 DNA is TGTGCCAGCAACCAGTACTCCAACTATGGCTACACCTTC.

The V and J genes are TRBV14 and TRBJ2-7; weak D call: TRBD2 (6 bases). V dropped 4 bases and J dropped 2 bases, with 15 bases sitting between them. The CDR3 consists of 15 residues. Germline V lookup: CDR1 SGHDN, CDR2 FVKESK. In DNA, the CDR3 is TGTGCCAGCAGCCCCCAGACTAGTGCCACCTACGAGCAGTACTTC. Encoded protein: CASSPQTSATYEQYF.

The rearrangement joins TRBV27 to TRBJ1-2, with D perhaps matching TRBD1 (5 bases). The V end lost 5 bases, the J end lost 5 bases, and 12 bases lay between the germline ends. CDR1 is MNHEY, CDR2 SMNVEV, per germline (reference sequence). The CDR3 has 13 amino acids. The CDR3 here is CASSGGGSYGYTF. As DNA, the CDR3 is TGTGCCAGCAGTGGCGGGGGTTCTTATGGCTACACCTTC.

The chain recombines TRBV20-1 with TRBJ2-1; maybe TRBD2 (5 bases). Trimming took off 0 bases at V and 7 bases at J, with 13 bases between the two ends. This CDR3 region has 14 residues. Germline V gene lookup returns CDR1 DFQATT and CDR2 SNEGSKA (reference sequence). The CDR3 coding sequence is TGCAGTGCTAGAGACAGGACTGCCCCAAATGAGCAGTTCTTC. This encodes CSARDRTAPNEQFF.

There are a few counts of this clonotype. CDR3 in amino acids: CASSQFQGGLTEAFF. For the CDR3, the DNA is TGCGCCAGCAGCCAATTTCAGGGGGGACTTACTGAAGCTTTCTTT. The chain joins TRBV4-3 to TRBJ1-1; 7 bases align to TRBD1. The V segment lost 2 bases and the J segment 5 bases; nucleotides outside the gene matches: 8. Germline V gene lookup returns CDR1 LGHNA and CDR2 YSLEER. This CDR3 spans 15 amino acids.